Listed below are T cell receptor beta chains from one sample, sequenced in a study of tumor and adjacent non-tumor tissue in lung cancer. One entry per CDR3 protein, called by TCRdb with MiXCR from the multiplex PCR reads. The sample carries 98,000 or so distinct CDR3 sequences, more than 80% recorded once. Sequencing was performed on distant non-tumor lung tissue. These receptors were collected from a man aged 55 to 70 with small cell lung cancer. Each CDR3 is given with its conserved first and last residue. A D gene is named only where the DNA matches it firmly. Clone size is shown for a subset of rows, as once, few, many or a class of expanded clone.

size	V	J	D	DNA	CDR3
-	TRBV4-1	TRBJ2-1	-	TGCGCCAGCAGCACATGGGGTTGGGCACCCACCCACAATGAGCGGTTCTTC	CASSTWGWAPTHNERFF
-	TRBV11-2	TRBJ2-3	TRBD2	TGTGCCAGCAGCCAAGGACTAGCGGGGGGCACAGATATGCAGTATTTT	CASSQGLAGGTDMQYF
-	TRBV11-2	TRBJ2-1	TRBD2	TGTGTCAGCAGCTTAGGTGTAGCGGGAGGCTACTTCTACAATGAGCAGTTCTTC	CVSSLGVAGGYFYNEQFF
-	TRBV14	TRBJ2-1	-	TGTGTCAGCAGTCGAGGGACCGGAGCCTACAAAGAGCAGTTCTTC	CVSSRGTGAYKEQFF
-	TRBV5-6	TRBJ1-1	-	TGTGCCAGCAGTTTGGCCCCAGCCGGGACAGAAGCTTTCTTT	CASSLAPAGTEAFF
-	TRBV4-1	TRBJ2-2	-	TGCGCCAGCAGCCAATTCAGAGCCAACACCGGGGAGCTGTTTTTC	CASSQFRANTGELFF
-	TRBV10-3	TRBJ2-1	-	TGTGCCATCAGTGAGGCCTCCGAGACTCCTAATCAGCAGTTCTTC	CAISEASETPNQQFF
-	TRBV5-5	TRBJ1-2	-	TGCGCCAGCAGCTTGAGGCAGGGGATAAACTATGGCTACACCTTC	CASSLRQGINYGYTF
-	TRBV12-3/TRBV12-4	TRBJ1-2	-	TGTACCAGCACTTTGGGAGGTTATGGCTACGCCTTC	CTSTLGGYGYAF
-	TRBV10-2	TRBJ1-1	TRBD1	TGCGCCAGTAGTGAGGGGGCCGGCACTGAAGTTTTCTTT	CASSEGAGTEVFF
-	TRBV28	TRBJ2-1	TRBD1	TGTGCCAGCAGTCCAGGGACAGGGGTTGAAAATGAGCAGTTCTTC	CASSPGTGVENEQFF
many	TRBV5-4	TRBJ1-4	TRBD1	TGTGCCAGCAGCCTCGGACAGGGGGGAAACGAAAAACTGTTTTTT	CASSLGQGGNEKLFF
-	TRBV6-6	TRBJ2-6	-	TGTGCCAACAGCTTACAGCCCTCCGGGGCCAACGTCCTGACTTTC	CANSLQPSGANVLTF
many	TRBV12-3/TRBV12-4	TRBJ2-2	TRBD2	TGTGCCAGCAGTCCCGGACTAGCGGTCACCGGGGAGCTGTTTTTT	CASSPGLAVTGELFF
many	TRBV7-8	TRBJ2-2	-	TGTGCCAGCAGCTTTCAAACAACTAGTTCCATCGGGGAGCTGTTTTTT	CASSFQTTSSIGELFF
-	TRBV28	TRBJ2-1	-	TGTGTCAGCAGAAATCCACAGGGAGGTGAGCAGTTCTTC	CVSRNPQGGEQFF
-	TRBV11-2	TRBJ2-1	TRBD2	TGTGCTAGCAGCCGGGAGGGTAATACAGCCCTCCATGAGCAGTTCTTC	CASSREGNTALHEQFF
-	TRBV28	TRBJ2-3	TRBD1	TGTGCCAGGCACCCTTGGGGGGGGACAGGGGGAGCAGTTGATACGCAGTATTTT	CARHPWGGTGGAVDTQYF
-	TRBV11-2	TRBJ2-1	-	TGTGCCAGCAGCATAGGGGAGCTGGCCACAGCCAATGAGCAGTTCTTC	CASSIGELATANEQFF
many	TRBV6-5	TRBJ2-7	-	TGTGCCAGCAGCAAACATGGGTCGGAGCAGTACTTC	CASSKHGSEQYF
once	TRBV6-6	TRBJ1-6	-	TGTGCCAGCAGCCACGGAAGCAGCGGCAGTTCACGCCTCCATTTT	CASSHGSSGSSRLHF
-	TRBV14	TRBJ2-5	-	TGTGCCAGCAGACAAGATTGGGGGTTGAAGGAGACCCAGTACTTC	CASRQDWGLKETQYF
-	TRBV6-5	TRBJ2-2	-	TGTGACAGCAGTAGCCGGAGGTCCGGAACCGGGGAGCTGTTTTTT	CDSSSRRSGTGELFF
-	TRBV6-1	TRBJ2-6	-	TGTGCCAGCAGTGATGATAGGGGTTCTGGGGCCAACGTCCTGAGTTTC	CASSDDRGSGANVLSF
many	TRBV10-2	TRBJ2-3	-	TGCGCCAGCAGTGGGGCAGGAGGTAGGGTCTCCACAGATACGCAGTATTTT	CASSGAGGRVSTDTQYF
-	TRBV12-3/TRBV12-4	TRBJ1-4	TRBD1	TGTGCCAGCAGTCCGACCAAGGGGGCGACTAATGAAAAACTGTTATTT	CASSPTKGATNEKLLF
once	TRBV11-1	TRBJ2-3	TRBD2	TGCGCCAGCAGCTCCAGACTAGCGGGAGGGCCGGTGGCTGATACGCAGTATTTT	CASSSRLAGGPVADTQYF
-	TRBV4-1	TRBJ2-2	-	TGCGCCAGCAGCGAAGAGCCGACAGGTCAGGGCGAGGAGCTGTTTTTT	CASSEEPTGQGEELFF
many	TRBV10-3	TRBJ2-1	TRBD2	TGTGCCATCAGTGAAAGGACTAGCGGGAGATCAGGGAGGGATGAGCAGTTCTTC	CAISERTSGRSGRDEQFF
-	TRBV11-2	TRBJ2-3	-	TGTGCCAGCAGCTTAGACTTGACAGACACGCGGTATTTT	CASSLDLTDTRYF
-	TRBV11-2	TRBJ2-7	-	TGTGCCAGCAACTTAGAGTACGAGGGAGAACAGTACTTC	CASNLEYEGEQYF
-	TRBV11-1	TRBJ2-1	-	TGTGTCAGCAGCTCAGAAACGAGGAATAGCAGGAGTGGTAATGAGCAGTTCTTC	CVSSSETRNSRSGNEQFF
-	TRBV6-1	TRBJ2-7	-	TGTGCCAGCAGTGAGAGTAGCGAGAGTTACGAGCAGTACTTC	CASSESSESYEQYF
few	TRBV11-2	TRBJ2-5	TRBD2	TGTGCCAGTAGCTTTACCCATGGACTAGCATTAGAGACCCAATACTTC	CASSFTHGLALETQYF
many	TRBV6-6	TRBJ2-3	TRBD1	TGTGCCAGCAGTCCTGACAGGGCGAGCACAGATACGCAGTATTTT	CASSPDRASTDTQYF
-	TRBV29-1	TRBJ1-1	-	TGCAGCTCAACCGGGATTTCCCATAGCACTGAAGCTTTCTTT	CSSTGISHSTEAFF
-	TRBV5-6	TRBJ1-1	-	TGTGCCAGCAGCTTGACCTCCGCGACAGCGAACACTGAAGCTTTCTTC	CASSLTSATANTEAFF
many	TRBV30	TRBJ2-1	-	TGTGCCTGGAGCGAGGTCCCCAATGAGCAGTTCTTC	CAWSEVPNEQFF
many	TRBV4-2	TRBJ2-1	-	TGTGCCAGCAGCCATCCGCAAAATCGAGGGGGTGAGCAGTTCTTC	CASSHPQNRGGEQFF
-	TRBV29-1	TRBJ1-5	-	TGTAGCGTTCGGAATCCCAATCAGCCCCAGCATTTT	CSVRNPNQPQHF
-	TRBV12-3/TRBV12-4	TRBJ2-5	-	TGTGCCAGCAGACTAGGGATCCAAAAGACACAGTACTTC	CASRLGIQKTQYF
-	TRBV10-2	TRBJ2-1	TRBD2	TGCGCCAGGAGTGAAAGCGGGAGGACCTCTGAGCAGTTCTTC	CARSESGRTSEQFF
many	TRBV5-6	TRBJ2-7	-	TGTGCCAGCAGCTTGGGCCAGACCAACTCCTACGAGCAGTACTTC	CASSLGQTNSYEQYF
once	TRBV6-5	TRBJ1-2	-	TGTCCCAGCAGCTACTCAAGGGGCGGTGGCTACACCTTC	CPSSYSRGGGYTF
-	TRBV14	TRBJ2-7	TRBD2	TGTGCCAGCTGCCAGATCGGACTAGCCGCCTACGAGCAGTACTTC	CASCQIGLAAYEQYF
-	TRBV20-1	TRBJ2-7	-	TGCAGTGTCGGGGCCACCGAACTCGAGCAGTACTTC	CSVGATELEQYF